Listed below are T cell receptor beta chains from one sample, sequenced in a study of T cell responses to AZD1222 COVID-19 vaccine. Profiling relied on immunoSEQ multiplex PCR, and the TCRdb table lists in-frame clones only, not all of them. The sample contains about 110,000 clones, approximately 90% of which appear only once. The source was peripheral blood, collected on day 0 of AZD1222 vaccination. Source of these receptors: an adult in good health. Both conserved end residues are part of each CDR3. A D gene is named only where the DNA matches it firmly. Clone size is stated in some rows and not others, as once, few, many or a class when expanded.

D gene: .; V gene: TRBV12-5; CDR3 length: 13; clone size: once; J gene: TRBJ1-2; CDR3 DNA: TGTGCTAGTGGTTTGGGAGGGTTGGATGGCTACACCTTC; CDR3 protein: CASGLGGLDGYTF
D gene: .; V gene: TRBV2; CDR3 length: 13; clone size: .; J gene: TRBJ2-1; CDR3 DNA: TGTGCCAGCAAGGGCACCTCCTACAATGAGCAGTTCTTC; CDR3 protein: CASKGTSYNEQFF
D gene: .; V gene: TRBV12-5; CDR3 length: 14; clone size: .; J gene: TRBJ2-2; CDR3 DNA: TGTGCTAGTGGTTCCCAGGGTCACACCGGGGAGCTGTTTTTT; CDR3 protein: CASGSQGHTGELFF
D gene: .; V gene: TRBV30; CDR3 length: 15; clone size: .; J gene: TRBJ1-1; CDR3 DNA: TGTGCCTGGAGTGTACGAGAACGTCGGGGAACTGAAGCTTTCTTT; CDR3 protein: CAWSVRERRGTEAFF
D gene: .; V gene: TRBV4-3; CDR3 length: 15; clone size: .; J gene: TRBJ1-3; CDR3 DNA: TGCGCCAGCAGCCCAGGCAGGGCGGGCGGAAACACCATATATTTT; CDR3 protein: CASSPGRAGGNTIYF
D gene: .; V gene: TRBV5-1; CDR3 length: 13; clone size: once; J gene: TRBJ2-5; CDR3 DNA: TGCGCCAGCAGCATCGGGGGCCAAGAGACCCAGTACTTC; CDR3 protein: CASSIGGQETQYF
D gene: .; V gene: TRBV12-3/TRBV12-4; CDR3 length: 13; clone size: .; J gene: TRBJ1-1; CDR3 DNA: TGTGCCAGCACTGTATCAGGGAGAAATGAAGCTTTCTTT; CDR3 protein: CASTVSGRNEAFF
D gene: .; V gene: TRBV3-1/TRBV3-2; CDR3 length: 15; clone size: .; J gene: TRBJ1-2; CDR3 DNA: TGTGCCAGCAGCCAAGAACCAGGAAGCGCCTATGGCTACACCTTC; CDR3 protein: CASSQEPGSAYGYTF
D gene: .; V gene: TRBV30; CDR3 length: 14; clone size: .; J gene: TRBJ1-6; CDR3 DNA: TGTGCTTCTACTCAAGGGTTGGAAGGATCACCCCTCCACTTT; CDR3 protein: CASTQGLEGSPLHF
D gene: .; V gene: TRBV15; CDR3 length: 14; clone size: .; J gene: TRBJ2-7; CDR3 DNA: TGTGCCACCAGCAGAGTCGGGGGAGGGGGCGAGCAGTACTTC; CDR3 protein: CATSRVGGGGEQYF
D gene: TRBD2; V gene: TRBV11-3; CDR3 length: 15; clone size: .; J gene: TRBJ2-2; CDR3 DNA: TGTGCCAGCAGCCCACGGGACGGGGGGTCCGGGGAGCTGTTTTTT; CDR3 protein: CASSPRDGGSGELFF
D gene: TRBD1; V gene: TRBV19; CDR3 length: 15; clone size: few; J gene: TRBJ1-1; CDR3 DNA: TGTGCCAGTAGTACACGCTCGGACAGGGGAACTGAAGCTTTCTTT; CDR3 protein: CASSTRSDRGTEAFF
D gene: .; V gene: TRBV7-2; CDR3 length: 14; clone size: .; J gene: TRBJ1-2; CDR3 DNA: TGTGCCAGCAGCTCCACCTCCATACAAAGTGGCTACACCTTC; CDR3 protein: CASSSTSIQSGYTF
D gene: .; V gene: TRBV7-3; CDR3 length: 13; clone size: .; J gene: TRBJ2-1; CDR3 DNA: TGTGCCAGCAGCTCGTTCAGGTACAATGAGCAGTTCTTC; CDR3 protein: CASSSFRYNEQFF
D gene: .; V gene: TRBV6-2/TRBV6-3; CDR3 length: 15; clone size: .; J gene: TRBJ2-7; CDR3 DNA: TGTGCCAGCAGTTCACCGGGACGTCGGACCTACGAGCAGTACTTC; CDR3 protein: CASSSPGRRTYEQYF
D gene: .; V gene: TRBV7-8; CDR3 length: 16; clone size: .; J gene: TRBJ1-5; CDR3 DNA: TGTGCCAGCAGCTTAGCGCTGGGATCTGGCAATCAGCCCCAGCATTTT; CDR3 protein: CASSLALGSGNQPQHF
D gene: .; V gene: TRBV7-9; CDR3 length: 16; clone size: .; J gene: TRBJ1-1; CDR3 DNA: TGTGCCAGCAGCTTAGGAGGGTCCCTAAGGAACACTGAAGCTTTCTTT; CDR3 protein: CASSLGGSLRNTEAFF
D gene: TRBD1; V gene: TRBV7-2; CDR3 length: 14; clone size: .; J gene: TRBJ2-4; CDR3 DNA: TGTGCCAGCAGCACCAGACAGGGGAGGAACATTCAGTACTTC; CDR3 protein: CASSTRQGRNIQYF
D gene: TRBD1; V gene: TRBV7-2; CDR3 length: 13; clone size: .; J gene: TRBJ1-5; CDR3 DNA: TGTGCCAGCAGCCCTCCCGGACAGGGTGGGAAGCATTTT; CDR3 protein: CASSPPGQGGKHF
D gene: TRBD1; V gene: TRBV3-1/TRBV3-2; CDR3 length: 15; clone size: .; J gene: TRBJ1-1; CDR3 DNA: TGTGCCAGCAGCCAGACAGGGGGCTTCGTCACTGAAGCTTTCTTT; CDR3 protein: CASSQTGGFVTEAFF
D gene: .; V gene: TRBV6-2/TRBV6-3; CDR3 length: 15; clone size: .; J gene: TRBJ1-2; CDR3 DNA: TGTGCCAGCAGTCCCGGGGAAACAGGTCTTCATGGCTACACCTTC; CDR3 protein: CASSPGETGLHGYTF
D gene: TRBD1; V gene: TRBV7-2; CDR3 length: 15; clone size: .; J gene: TRBJ1-5; CDR3 DNA: TGTGCCAGCAGCTCCTACAGGGGCGGAAATCAGCCCCAGCATTTT; CDR3 protein: CASSSYRGGNQPQHF
D gene: .; V gene: TRBV9; CDR3 length: 15; clone size: .; J gene: TRBJ1-5; CDR3 DNA: TGTGCCAGCAGCGCCGGGGGATTTAGCAATCAGCCCCAGCATTTT; CDR3 protein: CASSAGGFSNQPQHF
D gene: .; V gene: TRBV5-1; CDR3 length: 11; clone size: .; J gene: TRBJ1-1; CDR3 DNA: TGCGCCAGCAGCGCGGACGCTGAAGCTTTCTTT; CDR3 protein: CASSADAEAFF
D gene: TRBD2; V gene: TRBV28; CDR3 length: 16; clone size: .; J gene: TRBJ2-1; CDR3 DNA: TGTGCCAGCAGTTTAGACCTAGCGGGAGACTACAATGAGCAGTTCTTC; CDR3 protein: CASSLDLAGDYNEQFF
D gene: TRBD2; V gene: TRBV7-2; CDR3 length: 16; clone size: .; J gene: TRBJ2-1; CDR3 DNA: TGTGCCAGCAGCTTCAACCCGGGACTAGCTAACAATGAGCAGTTCTTC; CDR3 protein: CASSFNPGLANNEQFF
D gene: .; V gene: TRBV6-5; CDR3 length: 13; clone size: .; J gene: TRBJ1-2; CDR3 DNA: TGTGCCAGCAGTTACTCGAGGGGGGATGGCTACACCTTC; CDR3 protein: CASSYSRGDGYTF
D gene: .; V gene: TRBV15; CDR3 length: 12; clone size: .; J gene: TRBJ1-2; CDR3 DNA: TGTGCCACCGGGGGCGCTAACTATGGCTACACCTTC; CDR3 protein: CATGGANYGYTF
D gene: .; V gene: TRBV20-1; CDR3 length: 10; clone size: .; J gene: TRBJ1-1; CDR3 DNA: TGCAGTGCTAGAGATCAGACGGTTCGCTTT; CDR3 protein: CSARDQTVRF
D gene: .; V gene: TRBV7-9; CDR3 length: 10; clone size: .; J gene: TRBJ2-3; CDR3 DNA: TGTGCCAGCAGCTTAGGGGGTCCGTATTTT; CDR3 protein: CASSLGGPYF
D gene: TRBD2; V gene: TRBV4-3; CDR3 length: 16; clone size: .; J gene: TRBJ2-1; CDR3 DNA: TGCGCCAGCAGCCAAGATGCAGCGGGAGCTTACAATGAGCAGTTCTTC; CDR3 protein: CASSQDAAGAYNEQFF
D gene: .; V gene: TRBV6-6; CDR3 length: 14; clone size: few; J gene: TRBJ2-3; CDR3 DNA: TGTGCCAGCACCGTGGGAGCGCTGGGAGATACGCAGTATTTT; CDR3 protein: CASTVGALGDTQYF
D gene: .; V gene: TRBV6-6; CDR3 length: 14; clone size: .; J gene: TRBJ1-6; CDR3 DNA: TGTGCCAGCAGGGACGACATCCTGGATTCACCCCTCCACTTT; CDR3 protein: CASRDDILDSPLHF
D gene: .; V gene: TRBV7-9; CDR3 length: 15; clone size: .; J gene: TRBJ1-1; CDR3 DNA: TGTGCCAGCAGCGATCACCTCGCCGGGAACACTGAAGCTTTCTTT; CDR3 protein: CASSDHLAGNTEAFF
D gene: .; V gene: TRBV9; CDR3 length: 16; clone size: .; J gene: TRBJ1-2; CDR3 DNA: TGTGCCAGCAGCCCCGACCAGGGCAGTGGATTCTATGGCTACACCTTC; CDR3 protein: CASSPDQGSGFYGYTF
D gene: .; V gene: TRBV4-1; CDR3 length: 16; clone size: .; J gene: TRBJ1-4; CDR3 DNA: TGCGCCAGCAGCCAAGATCGGGGGAACACTAATGAAAAACTGTTTTTT; CDR3 protein: CASSQDRGNTNEKLFF
D gene: .; V gene: TRBV5-1; CDR3 length: 13; clone size: .; J gene: TRBJ1-4; CDR3 DNA: TGCGCCAGCAGCTTGAATTCTAATGAAAAACTGTTTTTT; CDR3 protein: CASSLNSNEKLFF
D gene: TRBD1; V gene: TRBV9; CDR3 length: 15; clone size: .; J gene: TRBJ2-2; CDR3 DNA: TGTGCCAGCAGCCGGGACAGGGGGCGCATCGGGGAGCTGTTTTTT; CDR3 protein: CASSRDRGRIGELFF
D gene: TRBD1; V gene: TRBV9; CDR3 length: 19; clone size: .; J gene: TRBJ1-2; CDR3 DNA: TGTGCCAGCAGCGGAACCATAGGACAGGTGTCAGGCAGGAACTATGGCTACACCTTC; CDR3 protein: CASSGTIGQVSGRNYGYTF
D gene: TRBD1; V gene: TRBV5-6; CDR3 length: 13; clone size: .; J gene: TRBJ1-2; CDR3 DNA: TGTGCCAGCAGCTTCCAGGGGGACTATGGCTACACCTTC; CDR3 protein: CASSFQGDYGYTF
D gene: .; V gene: TRBV27; CDR3 length: 15; clone size: .; J gene: TRBJ1-4; CDR3 DNA: TGTGCCAGCAGTTTATCCGGGACCACGAAAAAAAAACTGTTTTTT; CDR3 protein: CASSLSGTTKKKLFF
D gene: .; V gene: TRBV25-1; CDR3 length: 15; clone size: .; J gene: TRBJ1-3; CDR3 DNA: TGTGCCAGCAGTGAAGCGGGAGGAACTGGAAACACCATATATTTT; CDR3 protein: CASSEAGGTGNTIYF
D gene: .; V gene: TRBV5-4; CDR3 length: 13; clone size: .; J gene: TRBJ2-7; CDR3 DNA: TGTGCCAGCAGTCCGGGACTCAGCTACGAGCAGTACTTC; CDR3 protein: CASSPGLSYEQYF
D gene: TRBD1; V gene: TRBV2; CDR3 length: 14; clone size: .; J gene: TRBJ1-4; CDR3 DNA: TGTGCCAGCAATGGGCAGGGGGGTAATGAAAAACTGTTTTTT; CDR3 protein: CASNGQGGNEKLFF
D gene: .; V gene: TRBV7-2; CDR3 length: 14; clone size: once; J gene: TRBJ2-2; CDR3 DNA: TGTGCCAGCAGCTTAGGAGGGAACACCGGGGAGCTGTTTTTT; CDR3 protein: CASSLGGNTGELFF
D gene: .; V gene: TRBV4-3; CDR3 length: 14; clone size: .; J gene: TRBJ1-2; CDR3 DNA: TGCGCCAGCAGCCCCTCCCCCAGGGTGCAAGGCTACACCTTC; CDR3 protein: CASSPSPRVQGYTF
D gene: .; V gene: TRBV9; CDR3 length: 16; clone size: .; J gene: TRBJ2-2; CDR3 DNA: TGTGCCAGCAGCGCTGGAACCGCGGGGCTCACCGGGGAGCTGTTTTTT; CDR3 protein: CASSAGTAGLTGELFF
D gene: .; V gene: TRBV2; CDR3 length: 12; clone size: .; J gene: TRBJ1-1; CDR3 DNA: TGTGCCAGCGAGACTTGGAACACTGAAGCTTTCTTT; CDR3 protein: CASETWNTEAFF
D gene: .; V gene: TRBV30; CDR3 length: 13; clone size: once; J gene: TRBJ2-4; CDR3 DNA: TGTGCCTGTAAGGAGAGAGCCAAAAACATTCAGTACTTC; CDR3 protein: CACKERAKNIQYF
D gene: .; V gene: TRBV19; CDR3 length: 15; clone size: .; J gene: TRBJ1-5; CDR3 DNA: TGTGCCAGTAGTATGAGGGGTCAGCTCAATCAGCCCCAGCATTTT; CDR3 protein: CASSMRGQLNQPQHF
D gene: .; V gene: TRBV24-1; CDR3 length: 16; clone size: .; J gene: TRBJ2-1; CDR3 DNA: TGTGCCACCAGTGGCGCCGAAGCGGGCTCCTACAATGAGCAGTTCTTC; CDR3 protein: CATSGAEAGSYNEQFF
D gene: TRBD2; V gene: TRBV20-1; CDR3 length: 14; clone size: .; J gene: TRBJ2-1; CDR3 DNA: TGCAGTGCTAGTAGAGCGGGGGGGCGAAATGAGCAGTTCTTC; CDR3 protein: CSASRAGGRNEQFF
D gene: TRBD1; V gene: TRBV5-4; CDR3 length: 14; clone size: .; J gene: TRBJ2-7; CDR3 DNA: TGTGCCAGCAGCCTGGACAGGGGAACCTACGAGCAGTACTTC; CDR3 protein: CASSLDRGTYEQYF
D gene: TRBD1; V gene: TRBV7-9; CDR3 length: 13; clone size: few; J gene: TRBJ1-2; CDR3 DNA: TGTGCCAGCAGCTTCCGGGACAGCGAGGGCTACACCTTC; CDR3 protein: CASSFRDSEGYTF
D gene: .; V gene: TRBV9; CDR3 length: 14; clone size: .; J gene: TRBJ1-1; CDR3 DNA: TGTGCCAGCAGCGTCCTACAGGGGAACACTGAAGCTTTCTTT; CDR3 protein: CASSVLQGNTEAFF